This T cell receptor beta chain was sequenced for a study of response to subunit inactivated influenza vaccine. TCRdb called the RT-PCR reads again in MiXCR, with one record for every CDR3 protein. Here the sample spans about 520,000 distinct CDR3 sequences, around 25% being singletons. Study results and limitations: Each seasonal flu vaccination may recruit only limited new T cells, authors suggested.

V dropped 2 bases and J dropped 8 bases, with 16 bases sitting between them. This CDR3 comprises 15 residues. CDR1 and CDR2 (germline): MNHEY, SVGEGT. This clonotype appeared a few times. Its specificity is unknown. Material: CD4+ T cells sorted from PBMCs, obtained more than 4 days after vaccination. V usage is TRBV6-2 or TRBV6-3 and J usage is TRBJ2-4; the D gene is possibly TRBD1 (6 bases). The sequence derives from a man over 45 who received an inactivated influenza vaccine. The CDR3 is CASSYGQSIADIQYF. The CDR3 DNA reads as TGTGCCAGCAGTTACGGACAGTCTATCGCGGACATTCAGTACTTC.